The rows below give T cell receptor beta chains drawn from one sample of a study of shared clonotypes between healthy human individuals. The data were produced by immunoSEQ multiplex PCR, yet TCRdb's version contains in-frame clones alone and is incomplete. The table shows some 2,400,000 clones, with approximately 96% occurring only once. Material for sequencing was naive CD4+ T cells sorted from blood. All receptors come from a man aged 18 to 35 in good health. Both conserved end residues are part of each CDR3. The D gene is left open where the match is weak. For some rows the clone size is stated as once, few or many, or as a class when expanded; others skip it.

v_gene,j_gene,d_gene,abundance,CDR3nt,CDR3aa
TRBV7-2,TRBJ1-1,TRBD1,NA,TGTGCCAGCAGCCGGGACAGCATGAACACTGAAGCTTTCTTT,CASSRDSMNTEAFF
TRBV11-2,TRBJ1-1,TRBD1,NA,TGTGCCAGCAGCTCTAGAGGGACAGGGAAGAACACTGAAGCTTTCTTT,CASSSRGTGKNTEAFF
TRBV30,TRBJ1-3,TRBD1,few,TGTGCCTGGACAGGGGGCATCTCTGGAAACACCATATATTTT,CAWTGGISGNTIYF
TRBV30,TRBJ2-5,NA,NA,TGTGCCTGGAGTAGGAAGGGAGAGACCCAGTACTTC,CAWSRKGETQYF
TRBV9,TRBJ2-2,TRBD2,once,TGTGCCAGCAGCGGGGGACTAGCCCCCGGAACCGGGGAGCTGTTTTTT,CASSGGLAPGTGELFF
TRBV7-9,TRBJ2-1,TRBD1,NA,TGTGCCAGCAACCCCCCGGACAGGGGAGACAATGAGCAGTTCTTC,CASNPPDRGDNEQFF
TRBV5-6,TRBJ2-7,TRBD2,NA,TGTGCCAGTCAACCCTTCGCAGCGGGGAGCTCCTACGAGCAGTACTTC,CASQPFAAGSSYEQYF
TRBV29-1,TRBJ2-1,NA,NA,TGCAGCGTTCATCAGCAGGCCAATGAGCAGTTCTTC,CSVHQQANEQFF
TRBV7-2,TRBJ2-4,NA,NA,TGTGCCAGCAGCCACCACCCGACAGCTTCCAAAAACATTCAGTACTTC,CASSHHPTASKNIQYF
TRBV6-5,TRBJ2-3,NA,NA,TGTGCCAGCAGCAAGCTTCAGGGTAGGGGAGATACGCAGTATTTT,CASSKLQGRGDTQYF
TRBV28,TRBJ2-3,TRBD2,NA,TGTGCCAGCAGTTTAGCTAGCGGGGTCCTTTGGTATTTT,CASSLASGVLWYF
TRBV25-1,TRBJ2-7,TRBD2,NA,TGTGCCAGCAGTGAAATTATTTCGGGAGGGCCCCTTAATTTC,CASSEIISGGPLNF
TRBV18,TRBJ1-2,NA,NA,TGTGCCAGCTCACCATTCCCTATTCACAGCCCTACTAACTATGGCTACACCTTC,CASSPFPIHSPTNYGYTF
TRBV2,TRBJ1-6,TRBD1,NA,TGTGCCAGCACCGCCATGGACAGGAGTAATTTACCCCTCCACTTT,CASTAMDRSNLPLHF
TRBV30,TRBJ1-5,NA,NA,TGTGCCTGGAGCGCCAGGCCCGGGGAGCCCCAGCATTTT,CAWSARPGEPQHF
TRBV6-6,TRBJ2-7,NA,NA,TGTGCCAGCAGGGCCGGGACCCCGCCCTACGAGCAGTACTTC,CASRAGTPPYEQYF
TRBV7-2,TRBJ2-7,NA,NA,TGTGCCAGCAGCCCCAGGGGAGCAGCGGCCTACGAGCAGTACTTC,CASSPRGAAAYEQYF
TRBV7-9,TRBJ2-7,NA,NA,TGTGCCAGCAGCTTAGAATTAGGAGAGCAGTACTTC,CASSLELGEQYF
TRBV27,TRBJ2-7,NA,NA,TGTGCCAGCAGTTCTAAGACTAGGATTACTGGCGAGCAGTACTTC,CASSSKTRITGEQYF
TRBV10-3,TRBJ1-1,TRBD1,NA,TGTGCCATCAGTGCCCCCGGACAGGGGAACACTGAAGCTTTCTTT,CAISAPGQGNTEAFF
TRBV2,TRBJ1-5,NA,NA,TGTGCCAGCAGTGATTGGCCAAAAGTAAGCAATCAGCCCCAGCATTTT,CASSDWPKVSNQPQHF
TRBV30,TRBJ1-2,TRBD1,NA,TGTGCCTGGAGTTGGCAGGGGGCAGGATATGGCTACACCTTC,CAWSWQGAGYGYTF
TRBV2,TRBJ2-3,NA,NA,TGTGCCAGCCGATGGACAACCACAGATACGCAGTATTTT,CASRWTTTDTQYF
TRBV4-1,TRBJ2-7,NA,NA,TGCGCCAGCAGCCAAGGAGCTCTAACCTACGAGCAGTACTTC,CASSQGALTYEQYF
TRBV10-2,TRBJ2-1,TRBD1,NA,TGCGCCAGCAGTGTCCCTAGGGGACAGGGCTACAATGAGCAGTTCTTC,CASSVPRGQGYNEQFF
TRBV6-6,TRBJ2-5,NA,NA,TGTGCCAGCAGTTGGAGCGGTGGTTTAGAGACCCAGTACTTC,CASSWSGGLETQYF
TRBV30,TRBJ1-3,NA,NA,TGTGCCTCTGAGCCCACCATATATTTT,CASEPTIYF
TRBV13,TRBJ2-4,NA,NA,TGTGCCAGCAGCTTAGGTGGGGGAAGACTAGCCAAAAACATTCAGTACTTC,CASSLGGGRLAKNIQYF
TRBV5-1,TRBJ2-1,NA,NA,TGCGCCAGCAGCTTGGCTGGTTTCTCCTACAATGAGCAGTTCTTC,CASSLAGFSYNEQFF
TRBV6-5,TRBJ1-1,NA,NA,TGTGCCAGCAGTTACTCGACCAGTGTTAACACTGAAGCTTTCTTT,CASSYSTSVNTEAFF
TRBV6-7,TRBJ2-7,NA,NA,TGTGCCAGCAGTATATCGGGGAACTGGGTCGAGCAGTACTTC,CASSISGNWVEQYF
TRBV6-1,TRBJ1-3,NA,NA,TGTGCCAGCAGTGAAGCGTACCCAGACCGCTCTGGAAACACCATATATTTT,CASSEAYPDRSGNTIYF
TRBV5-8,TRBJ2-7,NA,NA,TGTGCCAGCAGCATCGGGGACAAGCAGTACTTC,CASSIGDKQYF
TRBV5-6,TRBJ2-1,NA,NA,TGTGCCAGCAGCTTGCGGTACTACTCCTACAATGAGCAGTTCTTC,CASSLRYYSYNEQFF
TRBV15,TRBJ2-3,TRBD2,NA,TGTGCCACCAGCAGCACTCCGGGACTAGCTAGCACAGATACGCAGTATTTT,CATSSTPGLASTDTQYF
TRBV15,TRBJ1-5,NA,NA,TGTGCCACCAGCTCGGGGTATAGCAATCAGCCCCAGCATTTT,CATSSGYSNQPQHF
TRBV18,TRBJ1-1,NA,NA,TGTGCCAGCTCACCACGGGGGACACTGAACACTGAAGCTTTCTTT,CASSPRGTLNTEAFF
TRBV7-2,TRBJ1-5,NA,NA,TGTGCCAGCAGCTTAACAGGGCCGAGCAATCAGCCCCAGCATTTT,CASSLTGPSNQPQHF
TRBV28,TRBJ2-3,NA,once,TGTGCCAGCAGTTCCCCGGCCCTTGGAACAGATACGCAGTATTTT,CASSSPALGTDTQYF
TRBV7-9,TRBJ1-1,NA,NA,TGTGCCAGCAGCTTAGGAGGGAGCACTGAAGCTTTCTTT,CASSLGGSTEAFF
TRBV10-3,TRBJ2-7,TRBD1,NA,TGTGCCGCACAGGGGGTGGACGAGCAGTACTTC,CAAQGVDEQYF
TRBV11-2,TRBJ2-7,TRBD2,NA,TGTGCCAGCAGCTTCCCACCACGACTAGCGGGGGGGCTGTCCTACGAGCAGTACTTC,CASSFPPRLAGGLSYEQYF
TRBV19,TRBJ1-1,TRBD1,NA,TGTGCCAGTAGTCGGACAGGGAACACTGAAGCTTTCTTT,CASSRTGNTEAFF